This T cell receptor beta chain appears in the sequencing data of a study of cytomegalovirus exposure and HLA in healthy donors. Study background: In a previous analysis, about 100 million unique TCR beta sequences were found from 150 million to 200 million T cells.

The PCR contained 60 Vbeta and 13 Jbeta primers. The protocol was immunoSEQ multiplex PCR, while the TCRdb copy is restricted to in-frame clones and leaves out a portion. The table has some 130,000 clones, over 60% seen once; the top ten hold 2%. The CDR3 consists of 13 residues. Between the trimmed V and J ends, which lost 6 bases and 8 bases, there was a span of 14 bases. Germline V gene lookup returns CDR1 WSHSY and CDR2 SAAADI. V and J are TRBV10-2 and TRBJ1-5; D may be TRBD1 (5 bases). The sequenced sample was PBMCs. The receptor comes from a man younger than 40 in good health and CMV-seronegative. The CDR3 spells CASSTARGEPQHF. The CDR3 DNA reads TGCGCCAGCAGCACAGCCCGGGGGGAGCCCCAGCATTTT.